This passage covers 18 T cell receptor beta chains from one sample sequenced in a study of cytomegalovirus exposure and HLA in healthy donors. Both 60 Vbeta primers and 13 Jbeta primers went into the PCR. Assay: immunoSEQ multiplex PCR; the TCRdb copy retains only in-frame clones and omits some. The sample consists of 160,000 or so clones, around 80% of them appearing once. Sequenced sample: PBMCs. All receptors come from a man aged 45-65 years in good health and CMV-seropositive.

This chain uses TRBV15 with TRBJ2-5, with TRBD1 as a possible D gene (7 bases). This CDR3 is built from 15 residues. Germline CDR1 is LNHNV and CDR2 is YYDKDF (reference sequence). V was shortened by 0 bases and J by 5 bases, with 13 bases between the two germline ends. CDR3 DNA sequence: TGTGCCACCAGCAGAGATCGGGCAGGGGGGGAGACCCAGTACTTC. Translation: CATSRDRAGGETQYF.

J is TRBJ2-1 and V is TRBV7-2; D is perhaps TRBD2 (6 bases). Germline loops: CDR1 SGHTA, CDR2 FQGNSA. V lost 6 bases and J 6 bases, leaving 9 bases between the germline ends. The CDR3 has 12 amino acids. CDR3 DNA sequence: TGTGCCAGCAGGGGGGACTCCAATGAGCAGTTCTTC. Its translation is CASRGDSNEQFF. The whole variable domain, filled in from reference TRBV7-2 and TRBJ2-1, reads GAGVSQSPSNKVTEKGKDVELRCDPISGHTALYWYRQSLGQGLEFLIYFQGNSAPDKSGLPSDRFSAERTGGSVSTLTIQRTQQEDSAVYLCASRGDSNEQFFGPGTRLTVL.

This clone was counted only a few times. The V gene is TRBV7-6, the J gene TRBJ2-1, with 16 bases lining up with TRBD2. The CDR3 runs to 17 residues. The V gene end was trimmed by 10 bases and the J gene end by 2 bases; junction bases not matched to a gene: 8. Germline V gene data show CDR1 as SGHVS and CDR2 as FNYEAQ. The CDR3 DNA follows: TGTGCCATTTCCGGGACTAGCGGGAGGGCCCCCTACAATGAGCAGTTCTTC. This gives the protein CAISGTSGRAPYNEQFF.

This sequence joins TRBV14 and TRBJ2-1; 7 nucleotides agree with TRBD1. Germline V lookup: CDR1 SGHDN, CDR2 FVKESK. The V segment lost 1 base and the J segment 4 bases; nucleotides outside the gene matches: 4. The CDR3 has 15 amino acids. For the CDR3, the DNA is TGTGCCAGCAGCCAAGGACAGGGATCATACAATGAGCAGTTCTTC. Protein sequence: CASSQGQGSYNEQFF. The entire variable domain, with the rest obtained from reference TRBV14 and TRBJ2-1, is as follows: EAGVTQFPSHSVIEKGQTVTLRCDPISGHDNLYWYRRVMGKEIKFLLHFVKESKQDESGMPNNRFLAERTGGTYSTLKVQPAELEDSGVYFCASSQGQGSYNEQFFGPGTRLTVL.

V and J are TRBV29-1 and TRBJ1-2; the D gene is possibly TRBD1 (5 bases). The CDR3 sequence is 13 residues long. The germline gives CDR1 SQVTM, CDR2 ANQGSEA. Trimming cost V 6 bases and J 2 bases, with 13 bases left between them. CDR3 nucleotide sequence: TGCAGCGTGGCGGGACTTTTAAACTATGGCTACACCTTC. It specifies CSVAGLLNYGYTF.

This clone is a singleton in its sample. The gene calls are TRBV7-8 and TRBJ1-2; D is uncertain. The V and J ends lost 1 base and 4 bases respectively, with 10 bases between them. The CDR3 totals 14 residues. Germline CDR1 and CDR2: SGHVS and FQNEAQ. CDR3 sequence reads: CASSLGGLFYGYTF. CDR3 sequence (DNA): TGTGCCAGCAGCTTAGGCGGCCTCTTCTATGGCTACACCTTC.

This clone was seen once. This chain uses TRBV7-8 with TRBJ1-1; TRBD1 might be the D (6 bases). The V gene's germline CDR1 is SGHVS and CDR2 FQNEAQ. Deletions cut 1 base from V and 4 bases from J, with 10 bases between. The CDR3 consists of 14 residues. DNA for the CDR3: TGTGCCAGCAGCTTAGACAGGGTGGCCACTGAAGCTTTCTTT. Its translation is CASSLDRVATEAFF.

On this clone itself: One end of the junction is discordant with germline, which a read error may explain. The rearrangement uses TRBV19 and TRBJ2-7; 8 nucleotides line up with TRBD2. The CDR3 extends over 20 amino acids. CDR1 and CDR2 from the germline V gene are LNHDA and SQIVND (reference sequence). CDR3: CASSKRGLAQLTQNGTTSCF. The CDR3 DNA reads TGTGCCAGTAGTAAAAGAGGACTAGCTCAATTAACCCAGAACGGGACGACGAGCTGCTTC.

The chain carries TRBV7-8 and TRBJ1-3; D is perhaps TRBD1 (6 bases). This CDR3 has 15 residues. The V and J ends lost 3 bases and 0 bases respectively, with 9 bases between them. From germline, CDR1 is SGHVS and CDR2 FQNEAQ. The DNA for the CDR3 is TGTGCCAGCAGCTTGGCGGGGGCCTCTGGAAACACCATATATTTT. Protein sequence: CASSLAGASGNTIYF.

The table lists this clone with a count of one. This sequence joins TRBV2 and TRBJ1-2; 9 positions agree with TRBD1. Germline V gene lookup returns CDR1 SNHLY and CDR2 FYNNEI. The CDR3 consists of 14 residues. The V segment lost 4 bases and the J segment 2 bases; nucleotides outside the gene matches: 2. The chain's CDR3 is CASSAGTGNYGYTF. In nucleotides, the CDR3 is TGTGCCAGCAGTGCTGGGACAGGGAACTATGGCTACACCTTC. The full variable domain, with the rest looked up from reference TRBV2 and TRBJ1-2, is EPEVTQTPSHQVTQMGQEVILRCVPISNHLYFYWYRQILGQKVEFLVSFYNNEISEKSEIFDDQFSVERPDGSNFTLKIRSTKLEDSAMYFCASSAGTGNYGYTFGSGTRLTVV.

The chain combines TRBV11-2 with TRBJ2-7, with D perhaps TRBD2 (6 bases). The CDR3 length is 15 residues. V lost 5 bases, J lost 1 base, and 15 bases lay in between. CDR1 is SGHAT, CDR2 FQNNGV, per germline. CDR3 in amino acids: CASSPRRVASYEQYV. CDR3 sequence (DNA): TGTGCCAGCAGCCCAAGGAGGGTAGCATCCTACGAGCAGTACGTC.

The chain uses TRBV29-1 and TRBJ2-5; 7 positions agree with TRBD2. Germline V lookup: CDR1 SQVTM, CDR2 ANQGSEA. V dropped 8 bases and J dropped 0; count of bases not matched to a gene: 15. The CDR3 contains 16 residues. This chain's CDR3 is CSLRGGSGQYQETQYF. The CDR3 nucleotides are TGCAGCCTCCGCGGGGGATCGGGGCAATACCAAGAGACCCAGTACTTC.

This chain joins TRBV5-6 and TRBJ1-2; D is ambiguous. The germline V and J ends were trimmed by 5 bases and 0 bases, with 14 bases remaining between them. The length of the CDR3 is 15 residues. The germline V gene encodes CDR1 SGHDT and CDR2 YYEEEE. The CDR3 nucleotides are TGTGCCAGCAGTCATGGAGGTGCGGCTAACTATGGCTACACCTTC. Protein sequence: CASSHGGAANYGYTF.

The J gene is TRBJ2-1, the V gene TRBV5-4, with D possibly TRBD2 on 6 matching bases. Trimming removed 4 bases at V and 5 bases at J, with 16 bases between. The germline gives CDR1 SGHNT, CDR2 YYREEE (reference sequence). This CDR3 contains 15 residues. The CDR3, as DNA: TGTGCCAGCAGCACGACCGGGACTCTAGACAATGAGCAGTTCTTC. Translated: CASSTTGTLDNEQFF.

This clone was seen more than once but under ten times. CDR3 coding DNA: TGTGCCAGCAGCCCCTCCGAGGTTTCACCCCTCCACTTT. Translated: CASSPSEVSPLHF. The rearrangement uses TRBV7-9 and TRBJ1-6; D remains ambiguous. V was pared by 5 bases and J by 9 bases, with 11 bases between. CDR3 length equals 13 residues. Looked up from germline, CDR1 is SEHNR and CDR2 is FQNEAQ (reference sequence).

This clone has a single count. The chain is built from TRBV7-9 and TRBJ2-3; D uncertain. This CDR3 comprises 15 residues. V was cut by 1 base and J by 2 bases, with 10 bases left in between. CDR1 SEHNR and CDR2 FQNEAQ come from the germline V gene (reference sequence). The CDR3 DNA reads as TGTGCCAGCAGCTTAGGAGACAAGTTCACAGATACGCAGTATTTT. Translation gives CASSLGDKFTDTQYF.

The genes are TRBV6-1 and TRBJ1-2; a weak D match, TRBD1 (5 bases). The V gene's germline CDR1 is MNHNS and CDR2 SASEGT. CDR3 length: 14 residues. Trimming took off 3 bases at V and 7 bases at J, with 15 bases between the two ends. Here the CDR3 DNA reads TGTGCCAGCAGTGAGATCAGGGCCGAAGGTGGCTACACCTTC. It yields the protein CASSEIRAEGGYTF.

The chain couples TRBV20-1 to TRBJ2-5; D uncertain. The V gene's germline CDR1 is DFQATT and CDR2 SNEGSKA (reference sequence). This CDR3 comprises 11 residues. The V gene lost 0 bases and the J gene lost 6 bases, with 5 bases spanning the gap. The chain's CDR3 is CSARDSKTQYF. CDR3 coding DNA: TGCAGTGCTAGAGATTCTAAGACCCAGTACTTC.